The entry that follows covers one TCR beta chain sequence. It has no known antigen specificity. No base quality values were provided; no much bigger clone lies one nucleotide off. This specimen belongs to a study of blood T cell repertoires in COVID-19 (dated by TCRdb to 2018 to 2020). Turning to the overall study: Collaborator samples came from the United States, Italy and Spain and covered acute and convalescent phases of COVID-19. Where available, HLA class I and class II types were obtained from metadata supplied by the sample provider rather than from assay-based typing. The prospective study material was composed of cDNA or gDNA derived from T cells, B-cell-depleted T cells, or PBMCs. A freely available public database, intended as a resource for researchers studying the immune response to SARS-CoV-2, is where the repertoires were released. The samples were drawn from two sources: the first 160 participants of the ongoing ImmuneRACE study, and fewer than 1,500 subjects contributed by 6 global collaborators. Subjects who had been exposed to COVID-19, were actively infected with it, or had recovered from it provided the deeply sampled blood TCRbeta repertoires that made up the dataset. Sample metadata almost always included a de-identified subject ID, COVID-19 status, age in years and sex.

TCRbeta CDR3 regions were amplified from genomic DNA by means of the immunoSEQ Assay, a bias-controlled multiplex PCR. The study's own analysis went as follows. The number of nucleated cells in each sample was estimated from the amplification of reference gene primers within the assay. Sequence reads were collapsed and filtered to measure the absolute abundance of every unique TCRbeta CDR3 rearrangement. For each sample, productive Simpson clonality was calculated as the square root of Simpson's diversity index over productive rearrangements. The clones in this table, taken by TCRdb from immuneACCESS, are in-frame only. Not every clone is retained; where verified, under half of the shortfall comes from an unresolved V gene, and the cause of the rest is unknown. The D gene and trimming were derived from the DNA, and the V and J assignments and clone size from that table. In all, the sample holds approximately 200,000 clones, and under 80% of those were seen once. Around 12% of the sample is held by the ten biggest clonotypes.

The germline V gene gives CDR1 as SNHLY and CDR2 as FYNNEI. V and J are truncated by 10 bases and 5 bases respectively, leaving an intervening sequence of 18 bases. From the cysteine up to the phenylalanine, the CDR3 has a length of 13 residues. The sequence is cut down to CDR3 DNA, 39 bases in frame from base 1. Overall results and qualifications from the work: The amount of clinical and demographic metadata varied by source and participant and was provided uncurated.

Collaborating institutions collected whole blood in K2EDTA tubes following their own protocols. For TCRbeta analysis, collaborators shipped samples in one of three forms: frozen whole blood, isolated PBMCs, or DNA extracted from either of those sample types. The sequence is built from TRBV2 and TRBJ2-7; the D gene is possibly TRBD1, with 6 bases matching. The origin of this receptor is a woman aged 45-60 years with acute or convalescent COVID-19. Sequencing used peripheral blood. The encoded CDR3 is CATDTGMKDEQYF. The sequence in DNA is TGTGCCACTGATACAGGGATGAAAGACGAGCAGTACTTC.